The entry below gives a single T cell receptor (beta chain) sequence along with its context. Its specificity is not known. Every donor gave roughly 9.2 milliliters of peripheral blood. The germline gives CDR1 DFQATT, CDR2 SNEGSKA (reference sequence). V gave up 5 bases and J gave up 5 bases; unmatched junction bases: 7. The CDR3 has 15 residues. These data belong to a study of blood T cells in healthy people across ages. The authors ran a second PCR of roughly 7 to 11 cycles using a sample-barcoded 5' primer and a J-beta primer mix. TCRdb reprocessed the 5' RACE reads with MiXCR, giving one entry per CDR3 protein. Among about 670,000 distinct CDR3 sequences, roughly half were seen once, and the ten largest hold approximately 13%. Whole-study findings and limits: TCR beta diversity, measured per million T cells, fell in a roughly linear way with age. Diversity was higher, and naive CD4+ cells more numerous, in long-lived donors than in aged donors.

The clonotype comes from a woman older than 75 in good health. The rearrangement links TRBV20-1 to TRBJ2-2, with 11 bases that match TRBD1. Sequencing was performed on blood. Here the CDR3 reads CSALIGQGATGELFF. As DNA, the CDR3 is TGCAGTGCTCTAATCGGACAGGGGGCGACCGGGGAGCTGTTTTTT.